The rows below give T cell receptor beta chains drawn from one sample of a study of T cells in Graves' hyperthyroidism and ophthalmopathy. TCRdb ran MiXCR on the multiplex PCR reads and lists one entry per CDR3 protein. The data hold a few hundred thousand distinct CDR3 sequences, with less than 25% observed a single time. The sequencing input was blood. All receptors derive from a man aged 18 to 30 with Graves' hyperthyroidism. CDR3s include the opening cysteine and the closing phenylalanine or tryptophan.

V	J	CDR3
TRBV5-1	TRBJ1-1	CASSLAGTVTEAFF
TRBV29-1	TRBJ1-1	CSVAEGMNTEAFF
TRBV4-1	TRBJ2-6	CASSQEGIRMSSGANVLTF
TRBV9	TRBJ1-1	CASSVLLGTEAFF
TRBV12-3/TRBV12-4	TRBJ1-1	CASSFGTFRTEAFF
TRBV6-2/TRBV6-3	TRBJ2-7	CASSSPGLGTYEQYF
TRBV7-2	TRBJ2-5	CASSPHDTGETQYF
TRBV20-1	TRBJ1-1	CSARVGGGTEAFF
TRBV7-9	TRBJ2-7	CASSLGSPYEQYF
TRBV20-1	TRBJ2-1	CSATTGGVEQFF
TRBV28	TRBJ1-1	CASTSSPGPWFWAFF
TRBV20-1	TRBJ1-6	CSARSTLTTYSPLHF
TRBV30	TRBJ1-5	CAWSFPTGRNQPQHF
TRBV19	TRBJ1-1	CASLALETGVTEAFF
TRBV7-2	TRBJ2-7	CASSLAAALSYEQYF
TRBV10-3	TRBJ1-1	CAISLSGQGTEAFF
TRBV18	TRBJ2-5	CASSPRQKETQYF
TRBV6-1	TRBJ2-7	CASTATGLYEQYF
TRBV6-5	TRBJ1-3	CASSYGRNSGNTIYF
TRBV28	TRBJ1-5	CASSYTGDSSNQPQHF
TRBV11-2	TRBJ1-2	CASSVQGDYGYTF
TRBV12-3/TRBV12-4	TRBJ1-5	CASSTGGIQPQHF
TRBV12-3/TRBV12-4	TRBJ1-2	CASSLGTLRINYGYTF
TRBV19	TRBJ1-5	CATVEGTGANQPQHF
TRBV28	TRBJ2-7	CASRLAGWEQYF
TRBV6-1	TRBJ2-6	CASSGSPGANVLTF
TRBV11-2	TRBJ2-2	CASSLDSVWRTGELFF
TRBV25-1	TRBJ2-7	CASIEELADYGQYF
TRBV12-3/TRBV12-4	TRBJ1-1	CASREGTEAFF
TRBV12-3/TRBV12-4	TRBJ2-7	CASSLTVGKGHEQYF
TRBV25-1	TRBJ2-3	CASSRAGGPDTQYF
TRBV28	TRBJ2-7	CASSGPSGTGGREQYF
TRBV12-3/TRBV12-4	TRBJ1-1	CASSSTPNTEAFF
TRBV11-1	TRBJ2-5	CASSSGLAGELQETQYF
TRBV11-3	TRBJ2-7	CASSFTGTKGYEQYF
TRBV20-1	TRBJ1-2	CSAAGTGSVGYTF
TRBV13	TRBJ2-2	CASSPNSDTGELFF
TRBV6-1	TRBJ1-1	CASSMVTEAFF
TRBV6-4	TRBJ1-2	CASSRQGSYLINYGYTF
TRBV18	TRBJ1-2	CASLTDIRSTYGYTF
TRBV5-1	TRBJ2-4	CASKAGNENIQYF
TRBV6-4	TRBJ2-5	CASSPTGGTGVETQYF
TRBV11-2	TRBJ2-5	CASSTVGQGARETQYF
TRBV18	TRBJ1-1	CASSPRQGEKTEAFF
TRBV6-2/TRBV6-3	TRBJ1-1	CASSYKRNTEAFF
TRBV2	TRBJ2-5	CASSARGLQETQYF
TRBV29-1	TRBJ2-7	CSVVLSSYEQYF
TRBV2	TRBJ1-2	CASPTKGHGYTF
TRBV7-2	TRBJ2-7	CASSLGRGTAYEQYF
TRBV6-1	TRBJ1-1	CASTLGGNGNTEAFF
TRBV5-1	TRBJ1-2	CASSLEGARIGGYTF
TRBV6-5	TRBJ2-2	CASSYTRLRAAAGELFF
TRBV12-3/TRBV12-4	TRBJ1-1	CASSQGVLGAFF
TRBV6-1	TRBJ1-5	CASSQGSWGNQPQHF